This TCR beta chain was recovered during a study of cytomegalovirus exposure and HLA in healthy donors. The table lists this clone with a count of one. The study ran its PCR with 60 Vbeta and 13 Jbeta primers. Per the original methods: In a later analysis, about 9.9 million of approximately 81 million unique beta chains occurred in at least two donors. Here immunoSEQ multiplex PCR was the method, and the copy in TCRdb shows in-frame clones only, minus some. V, J and clone size reflect that table, while D and trimming were determined from the DNA. This sample has around 200,000 clones, with less than 90% found just once. The CDR3 is made up of 15 amino acids. Trimming removed 3 bases at V and 11 bases at J, with 23 bases between. Per germline, CDR1 SGHRS and CDR2 YFSETQ.

This clonotype was obtained from a woman in her 30s in good health and CMV-seronegative. This sequence joins TRBV5-1 and TRBJ1-1; no reliable D call. The sequencing input was PBMCs. The chain's CDR3 is CASSSRGGVAGGAFF. In DNA form, the CDR3 reads TGCGCCAGCAGCTCACGTGGAGGCGTAGCCGGCGGGGCTTTCTTT.